This T cell receptor (beta chain) emerged from a study of vaccination and CD4 T cells after COVID-19. Across the study: Post-COVID samples were collected a median roughly 92 days following diagnosis, spanning 35 to 161.

The CDR3 has 13 residues. V was clipped by 3 bases and J by 4 bases; unmatched bases: 2. Germline V gene sequence: CDR1 MNHEY, CDR2 SMNVEV (reference sequence). Cultured CD4+ T cell DNA was sequenced using the Oncomine TCR Beta short-read assay. TCRdb re-analysed the PCR reads in MiXCR, keeping a single row per CDR3 protein. The profile shows about 7,200 distinct CDR3 sequences, roughly 43% of them singletons. Treatment reported: roughly 11-day PBMC culture with coronavirus spike peptide pools or control peptides (ViraFEST assay). Samples of CD4+ T cells were obtained from the unexposed donor before the COVID-19 pandemic (2011-2018). This clonotype has only a few counts. No antigen is known for it. Study-level points and caveats: Post-vaccination, and not before, a median roughly 86% of reactive clones appeared in convalescent patients.

This TCR came from a human donor in good health. The sample was CD4+ T cells from blood, cultured in vitro. The chain joins TRBV27 to TRBJ2-7, with 8 bases fitting TRBD2. The DNA for the CDR3 is TGTGCCAGCAGTTTGAAGCGGGAGTACGAGCAGTACTTC. Its protein is CASSLKREYEQYF.